The entry below gives a single T cell receptor (beta chain) sequence along with its context. The target antigen is unknown. TCRdb re-derived calls from the reads in MiXCR, one entry per CDR3 protein. Of 60,000 to 70,000 distinct CDR3 sequences in the sample, 55% to 80% are singletons; the top ten hold 7.6%. This sample was included in a study of type 1 regulatory T cells. Trimming removed 4 bases from V and 0 bases from J; junction bases left unmatched: 10. From germline, CDR1 is SGHRS and CDR2 YFSETQ. The CDR3 covers 17 residues. This TCR derives from a human donor in good health. Source material: cultured T cells, either the whole culture or a sorted T cell fraction (not recorded which). Sample subset: Tr1-enriched cell product generated in vitro against host alloantigens. V gene TRBV5-1 combines with J gene TRBJ2-5; TRBD2 aligns across 9 bases. In DNA, the CDR3 is TGCGCCAGCAGCCTGGGGCCCAGCGGGAGGTACCAAGAGACCCAGTACTTC. Its translation is CASSLGPSGRYQETQYF.